A selection of T cell receptor beta chains follows, all from one sample in a study of T cell changes during pregnancy in multiple sclerosis. The data were produced by immunoSEQ multiplex PCR, yet TCRdb's version contains in-frame clones alone and is incomplete. In the table there are approximately 52,000 clones, roughly 92% of which are singletons. The specimen comprised CD4+ T cells from peripheral blood mononuclear cells, sampled in the third trimester of pregnancy. Receptors were obtained from a female donor with multiple sclerosis, enrolled in a pregnancy study. Both conserved end residues are trimmed from each CDR3. D genes are given only for firm matches.

TRBD1 TRBJ1-5 TRBV19 ASSIGDRSNQPQH
. TRBJ1-5 TRBV2 ASSGWYSIYSNQPQH
. TRBJ1-2 TRBV5-4 ASRHVGQNYGYT
TRBD1 TRBJ2-6 TRBV7-3 ASSPDRVRGANVLT
TRBD1 TRBJ2-3 TRBV5-1 ASSRQGASSTDTQY
. TRBJ2-7 TRBV2 ASRAQGSVHEQY
. TRBJ1-1 TRBV7-3 ASSTTGGTEAF
TRBD2 TRBJ2-7 TRBV6-1 ASSEAWGGFYEQY
TRBD1 TRBJ1-3 TRBV6-5 ASSYTGGHTIY
. TRBJ2-5 TRBV5-6 ASSLMHWVSGLNLETQY
. TRBJ1-2 TRBV4-1 ASSQDLQRNYGYT
TRBD1 TRBJ2-6 TRBV7-2 ASSLVPQGAPGANVLT
. TRBJ2-7 TRBV5-1 ASCSHLLYEQY
. TRBJ1-6 TRBV7-2 ASSPRAGYDSPLH
TRBD2 TRBJ2-1 TRBV15 ATSRDRSSGFLDNEQF
. TRBJ2-1 TRBV5-4 ASSLRRGEVTEQF
. TRBJ2-5 TRBV4-1 ASSQGSGILETQY
TRBD2 TRBJ2-1 TRBV18 ASSPGIAGRNEQF
TRBD1 TRBJ1-6 TRBV4-2 ASSRGTGYFAPLH
. TRBJ1-4 TRBV27 ASSLRIQGSEKLF
. TRBJ1-4 TRBV28 ASSSALGLPNEKLF
TRBD1 TRBJ2-4 TRBV19 ASSTLPGQGNIQY
. TRBJ1-2 TRBV6-1 ASSEDRVYGYT
TRBD1 TRBJ2-5 TRBV30 AWKTAGGVETQY
. TRBJ1-5 TRBV25-1 ASSEPGFNQPQH
. TRBJ1-1 TRBV29-1 SVGSGLRLNTEAF
TRBD1 TRBJ1-4 TRBV6-6 ASRGQGAGIGEKLF
TRBD2 TRBJ2-1 TRBV30 AWNMGSGEYNEQF
. TRBJ2-7 TRBV9 ASSPLEGGQY
TRBD1 TRBJ1-5 TRBV6-5 ASSPQGQVKSSQH
. TRBJ2-7 TRBV28 ASSLVRGLDYEQY
TRBD2 TRBJ2-1 TRBV12-5 ASGLHSGGANEQF
. TRBJ1-6 TRBV5-6 ASSSTQGFVSPLH
. TRBJ1-2 TRBV20-1 RQGAYGYT
. TRBJ1-1 TRBV6-1 ASSDFRTVMNTEAF
. TRBJ1-6 TRBV5-5 ASSFGTGDNSPLH
TRBD2 TRBJ2-7 TRBV9 ASSALAGSTYEQY
TRBD2 TRBJ2-1 TRBV4-2 ASSQAGGALSYNEQF
. TRBJ2-7 TRBV11-2 ASSLHPSYEQY
. TRBJ1-6 TRBV9 ASSVGAQNSPLH
TRBD1 TRBJ2-7 TRBV11-2 ASSLDPGQGIYEQY
. TRBJ1-1 TRBV7-9 ASSLGRAETEAF
. TRBJ1-1 TRBV2 ASIRQRMNTEAF
. TRBJ1-1 TRBV28 ASSFKLPLAF
TRBD2 TRBJ2-5 TRBV28 ASSPPGLAQETQY
. TRBJ1-2 TRBV28 ASSSRTSYGYT
. TRBJ2-7 TRBV6-6 ASSPPGQLAEQY
TRBD1 TRBJ2-5 TRBV7-9 ASSSIHRGAQETQY
. TRBJ2-1 TRBV7-9 ASSLAGLGYQF
TRBD1 TRBJ1-5 TRBV2 ASSGDRGNQPQH